The 22 T cell receptor beta chains presented below share a single source sample, sequenced in a study of control samples from healthy donors and cancer patients. Here immunoSEQ multiplex PCR was the method, and the copy in TCRdb shows in-frame clones only, minus some. The table includes 230,000 or so clones, roughly 94% detected once. The sample consisted of blood. These receptor sequences come from a man aged 45-65 years in good health.

The chain couples TRBV28 to TRBJ2-7, with a weak D call TRBD1 (6 bases). Germline V gene data show CDR1 as MDHEN and CDR2 as SYDVKM. The V end lost 4 bases, the J end lost 2 bases, and 9 bases lay between the germline ends. The CDR3 is 13 amino acids. The CDR3 coding sequence is TGTGCCAGCAGTTCCGGACAGCCCTACGAGCAGTACGTC. Translation gives CASSSGQPYEQYV.

This chain connects TRBV19 to TRBJ1-5, with TRBD1 matching over 9 bases. Per the germline V gene, CDR1 is LNHDA and CDR2 is SQIVND (reference sequence). This CDR3 is 15 amino acids long. V gave up 7 bases and J gave up 2 bases; unmatched junction bases: 6. CDR3 region: CASNPTGGGNQPQHF. The CDR3 DNA follows: TGTGCCAGTAACCCGACAGGGGGTGGCAATCAGCCCCAGCATTTT.

The chain links TRBV6-5 to TRBJ1-1, with 8 bases aligning to TRBD1. Germline V gene data show CDR1 as MNHEY and CDR2 as SVGAGI. This CDR3 spans 15 amino acids. Germline trimming cut 2 bases from V and 0 bases from J; bases unmatched to any gene: 2. The CDR3 region is CASSYAGQVNTEAFF. CDR3 DNA sequence: TGTGCCAGCAGTTACGCGGGACAGGTGAACACTGAAGCTTTCTTT.

V and J are TRBV24-1 and TRBJ2-1, with 9 nucleotides matching TRBD1. Germline loops: CDR1 KGHDR, CDR2 SFDVKD. The CDR3 runs 16 residues. The V segment lost 4 bases and the J segment 0 bases; nucleotides outside the gene matches: 3. The CDR3 DNA reads TGTGCCACCAGTGACACGACAGGGGGCTCCTACAATGAGCAGTTCTTC. Translating gives CATSDTTGGSYNEQFF.

This chain uses TRBV18 with TRBJ2-1; the D gene is possibly TRBD2 (5 bases). Germline CDR1 is KGHSH and CDR2 is LQKENI. V lost 4 bases and J lost 6, with 10 bases in between. The CDR3 length is 13 residues. The CDR3 DNA follows: TGTGCCAGCTCACAGGGTAGCGCCAATGAGCAGTTCTTC. As protein: CASSQGSANEQFF.

The chain joins TRBV24-1 to TRBJ2-3, with TRBD2 matching over 7 bases. V dropped 3 bases and J dropped 4; count of bases not matched to a gene: 6. CDR3 length equals 15 residues. Germline-derived CDR1 and CDR2 are KGHDR and SFDVKD. CDR3 coding DNA: TGTGCCACCAGTGATCCCGGGGGGTCCCCAGATACGCAGTATTTT. It encodes CATSDPGGSPDTQYF.

This chain uses TRBV7-9 with TRBJ1-1; possible D gene TRBD1, 5 bases. Germline V CDR1 and CDR2: SEHNR, FQNEAQ (reference sequence). V dropped 3 bases and J dropped 5 bases, with 10 bases sitting between them. CDR3 size: 13 residues. CDR3 amino acids: CASSFVSGTEAFF. The CDR3 nucleotides are TGTGCCAGCAGCTTTGTTTCAGGGACTGAAGCTTTCTTT.

This chain joins TRBV2 and TRBJ2-1; 14 positions match TRBD2. Unmatched junction bases numbered 17, after V lost 6 bases and J lost 13 bases. CDR1 SNHLY and CDR2 FYNNEI come from the germline V gene. The CDR3 loop spans 17 amino acids. The CDR3 bases are TGTGCCAGCAGATTCCGGGACACCGGGACTAGCGGGGGACTTCAGTTCTTC. It translates to CASRFRDTGTSGGLQFF.

The chain is built from TRBV30 and TRBJ1-1, with D hard to call. The CDR3 is 12 amino acids. CDR1 and CDR2 from the germline V gene are GTSNPN and SVGIG (reference sequence). Between the trimmed V and J ends, which lost 4 bases and 1 base, there was a span of 7 bases. CDR3 nucleotides: TGTGCCTGGAACGCGGGGAACACTGAAGCTTTCTTT. This codes for CAWNAGNTEAFF.

The chain is built from TRBV10-1 and TRBJ2-7; D might be TRBD2 (5 bases). Trimming removed 4 bases at V and 2 bases at J, with 12 bases between. CDR3 size: 14 residues. Germline CDR1 reads WNHNN; CDR2 reads SYGVQD (reference sequence). The CDR3 DNA reads as TGCGCCAGCAGTGCTACGGCCGGGGCCTACGAGCAGTACTTC. Its protein product is CASSATAGAYEQYF.

The chain employs TRBV6-2 or TRBV6-3 and TRBJ2-2, with TRBD1 matching over 7 bases. The germline gives CDR1 MNHEY, CDR2 SVGEGT. CDR3 length equals 15 residues. V lost 5 bases, J lost 3 bases, and 6 bases stayed unmatched. The CDR3 DNA sequence: TGTGCCAGCAGTGCCCGACAGGGAGACACCGGGGAGCTGTTTTTT. It encodes CASSARQGDTGELFF.

This chain joins TRBV5-1 and TRBJ2-4, with TRBD2 matching 7 bases. V shed 4 bases and J 5 bases; nucleotides not matched to a gene: 6. The CDR3 has 14 residues. The germline V gene encodes CDR1 SGHRS and CDR2 YFSETQ. CDR3 region: CASSRGEVENIQYF. The CDR3 DNA reads TGCGCCAGCAGCCGGGGGGAGGTGGAAAACATTCAGTACTTC.

The V and J genes are TRBV5-6 and TRBJ1-1, with D maybe TRBD1 (5 bases). Deletions cut 2 bases from V and 3 bases from J, with 11 bases between. The CDR3 is made up of 14 amino acids. Germline V CDR1 and CDR2: SGHDT, YYEEEE. The CDR3 protein is CASSFGAGDTEAFF. The CDR3 coding sequence is TGTGCCAGCAGCTTCGGGGCCGGGGACACTGAAGCTTTCTTT.

The chain has TRBV9 and TRBJ1-5; no reliable D call. Per the germline V gene, CDR1 is SGDLS and CDR2 is YYNGEE. This CDR3 comprises 13 residues. Trimming stripped 2 bases from V and 4 bases from J, with 7 bases between. The DNA for the CDR3 is TGTGCCAGCAGCGTTTCGGGTAATCAGCCCCAGCATTTT. Translating it yields CASSVSGNQPQHF. The full variable domain, rest sourced from reference TRBV9 and TRBJ1-5, is DSGVTQTPKHLITATGQRVTLRCSPRSGDLSVYWYQQSLDQGLQFLIQYYNGEERAKGNILERFSAQQFPDLHSELNLSSLELGDSALYFCASSVSGNQPQHFGDGTRLSIL.

The sample holds one count of this clone. This rearrangement joins TRBV4-2 to TRBJ1-5; D is ambiguous. The ends were cut back, 1 base at V and 4 bases at J, with 2 bases in the middle. Germline V lookup: CDR1 LGHNA, CDR2 YNFKEQ. This CDR3 has 12 amino acids. Here the CDR3 DNA reads TGTGCCAGCAGCCAAGGTAATCAGCCCCAGCATTTT. Its protein is CASSQGNQPQHF.

V usage is TRBV4-3 and J usage is TRBJ1-1, with TRBD1 matching 8 bases. The CDR3 sequence is 14 residues long. V lost 5 bases to trimming and J lost 5 bases; unmatched junction nucleotides: 7. The germline gives CDR1 LGHNA, CDR2 YSLEER. The CDR3 region is CASSVRTGTTEAFF. DNA for the CDR3: TGCGCCAGCAGCGTGCGGACAGGGACGACTGAAGCTTTCTTT.

Here the CDR3 DNA reads TGCGCCAGCAGCTCTCCCCCGGCCGGGGAGCTGTTTTTT. Protein product: CASSSPPAGELFF. The gene calls are TRBV5-1 and TRBJ2-2; D is uncertain. Between the trimmed V and J ends, which lost 3 bases and 6 bases, there was a span of 9 bases. Germline V lookup: CDR1 SGHRS, CDR2 YFSETQ. The CDR3 spans 13 residues.

The gene calls are TRBV11-2 and TRBJ1-5, with unresolved D. This CDR3 has 13 residues. V was trimmed by 5 bases and J by 3 bases, leaving 8 bases between them. The V gene's germline CDR1 is SGHAT and CDR2 FQNNGV. The CDR3 DNA reads as TGTGCCAGCAGCCAAACAACCAATCAGCCCCAGCATTTT. Its translation: CASSQTTNQPQHF.

V is TRBV6-5 and J is TRBJ1-1; D gene uncertain. This CDR3 spans 13 amino acids. The V gene lost 2 bases and the J gene lost 6 bases, with 10 bases spanning the gap. From germline, CDR1 is MNHEY and CDR2 SVGAGI. The CDR3 nucleotides are TGTGCCAGCAGTTACCCCGGGTGGGCTGAAGCTTTCTTT. It encodes CASSYPGWAEAFF.

This clone was recorded a few times. V and J are TRBV12-3 or TRBV12-4 and TRBJ1-5; D gene unclear. CDR3 length: 11 residues. V was cut by 1 base and J by 11 bases, with 6 bases left in between. Here the CDR3 reads CASSLGTSQHF. DNA of the CDR3: TGTGCCAGCAGTTTAGGGACGTCCCAGCATTTT.

This chain joins TRBV27 and TRBJ2-1, with TRBD2 matching 11 bases. V shed 2 bases, J shed 9 bases, and the junction held 6 bases outside the gene matches. Germline V gene lookup returns CDR1 MNHEY and CDR2 SMNVEV (reference sequence). This CDR3 has 15 amino acids. In DNA, the CDR3 is TGTGCCAGCAGTTTAATTAGCGGGGGGGTTTTTGAGCAGTTCTTC. Translation gives CASSLISGGVFEQFF.

The chain couples TRBV28 to TRBJ2-5; D uncertain. This CDR3 has 12 residues. V gave up 4 bases and J gave up 4 bases, with 7 bases separating them. Germline V gene sequence: CDR1 MDHEN, CDR2 SYDVKM. The CDR3 DNA is TGTGCCAGCAGTTCGAGAATAGAGACCCAGTACTTC. Encoded protein: CASSSRIETQYF.